This entry lists 29 T cell receptor beta chains sequenced from one sample in a study of blood T cell repertoires in COVID-19. TCRdb's table, derived via immunoSEQ multiplex PCR, lists solely in-frame clones and lacks some. Of some 360,000 clones in the sample, about 90% were seen once. Material for sequencing was peripheral blood. The receptors here all came from an older woman with COVID-19, enrolled during active disease.

The chain is built from TRBV27 and TRBJ1-2; tentatively, D is TRBD1 (5 bases). From germline, CDR1 is MNHEY and CDR2 SMNVEV (reference sequence). Trimming stripped 2 bases from V and 4 bases from J, with 8 bases between. The CDR3 consists of 13 residues. This CDR3 reads CASSLLGVYGYTF. In DNA, the CDR3 is TGTGCCAGCAGTTTACTAGGGGTCTATGGCTACACCTTC.

A note on this clone: One end of the junction does not line up with germline, which may come from a read error. The CDR3 loop is CASSLRFTEPYF. CDR3 DNA sequence: TGTGCCAGCAGCTTAAGGTTCACAGAGCCGTACTTC. The gene calls are TRBV7-9 and TRBJ2-7, with D unresolved. Germline assignment: CDR1 SEHNR and CDR2 FQNEAQ (reference sequence). The CDR3 totals 12 residues.

The chain employs TRBV20-1 and TRBJ2-7; tentatively, D is TRBD1 (6 bases). CDR3 length: 11 residues. With 6 bases removed from V and 5 bases from J, the gap between germline ends came to 11 bases. Germline V gives CDR1 DFQATT, CDR2 SNEGSKA (reference sequence). The CDR3 DNA reads TGCAGTGCAAGCAGGGGAGACGAGCAGTACTTC. Its translation: CSASRGDEQYF.

The chain has TRBV11-2 and TRBJ2-7, with D perhaps matching TRBD2 (7 bases). CDR3 length: 16 residues. V dropped 4 bases and J dropped 6 bases, with 22 bases sitting between them. Per the germline V gene, CDR1 is SGHAT and CDR2 is FQNNGV. The CDR3 nucleotides are TGTGCCAGCAGCTCCGCGGGGGCGGGGCTCGGGAGCGAGCAGTACTTC. Amino acid sequence: CASSSAGAGLGSEQYF.

This chain connects TRBV18 to TRBJ2-1, with a tentative D call TRBD2 (6 bases). CDR3 size: 16 residues. Looked up from germline, CDR1 is KGHSH and CDR2 is LQKENI. Trimming shortened V by 7 bases and J by 9 bases, and 25 bases separated the two germline ends. CDR3 DNA: TGTGCCAGCTTCACGATGCCGGGAGAAGGCACATCTGAGCAGTTCTTC. It yields the protein CASFTMPGEGTSEQFF.

This chain joins TRBV11-2 and TRBJ2-7; TRBD1 is a possible D gene (6 bases). The V gene's germline CDR1 is SGHAT and CDR2 FQNNGV. V gave up 5 bases and J gave up 6 bases, with 17 bases separating them. CDR3 length equals 14 residues. DNA for the CDR3: TGTGCCAGCAGCCCGCAGGGGCGCATTGGCGAGCAGTACTTC. It translates to CASSPQGRIGEQYF.

V usage is TRBV5-1 and J usage is TRBJ2-7, with 14 bases aligning to TRBD2. This CDR3 is built from 20 residues. Trimming removed 0 bases from V and 5 bases from J; junction bases left unmatched: 16. CDR1 and CDR2 (germline): SGHRS, YFSETQ. DNA of the CDR3: TGCGCCAGCAGCTTGGACTGGACTAGCGGGGGGACTATTTCGACGAACGAGCAGTACTTC. Amino acid sequence: CASSLDWTSGGTISTNEQYF. Complete variable domain (other parts from reference TRBV5-1 and TRBJ2-7): KAGVTQTPRYLIKTRGQQVTLSCSPISGHRSVSWYQQTPGQGLQFLFEYFSETQRNKGNFPGRFSGRQFSNSRSEMNVSTLELGDSALYLCASSLDWTSGGTISTNEQYFGPGTRLTVT.

The V call is TRBV7-9, the J call TRBJ2-7; perhaps TRBD1 as D (5 bases). Trimming cost V 0 bases and J 5 bases, with 8 bases left between them. The CDR3 is 13 amino acids. Germline-derived CDR1 and CDR2 are SEHNR and FQNEAQ (reference sequence). The CDR3: CASSLALGHEQYF. The CDR3 region has the DNA TGTGCCAGCAGCTTAGCGCTGGGGCACGAGCAGTACTTC.

The chain recombines TRBV30 with TRBJ2-5; 7 bases match TRBD1. The CDR3 is made up of 15 amino acids. Germline CDR1 reads GTSNPN; CDR2 reads SVGIG (reference sequence). The V gene end was trimmed by 5 bases and the J gene end by 5 bases; junction bases not matched to a gene: 14. In nucleotides, the CDR3 is TGTGCCTGGGCCGCACTGCGGCAGGGGGTGGAGACCCAGTACTTC. It specifies CAWAALRQGVETQYF. Drawing the rest from reference TRBV30 and TRBJ2-5, the complete variable domain is SQTIHQWPATLVQPVGSPLSLECTVEGTSNPNLYWYRQAAGRGLQLLFYSVGIGQISSEVPQNLSASRPQDRQFILSSKKLLLSDSGFYLCAWAALRQGVETQYFGPGTRLLVL.

The V and J genes are TRBV5-1 and TRBJ2-7, with 9 bases identical to TRBD1. CDR1 SGHRS and CDR2 YFSETQ come from the germline V gene. The junction had 9 bases not matched to a gene; V was cut back by 8 bases and J by 3 bases. The CDR3 contains 14 residues. The CDR3 coding sequence is TGCGCCAGTGGACCGGGACAGGGAGTCTACGAGCAGTACTTC. Encoded protein: CASGPGQGVYEQYF.

The chain couples TRBV19 to TRBJ2-5; the match to TRBD2 covers 9 bases. Trimming took 1 base from V and 1 from J; bases not matched to a gene: 1. The CDR3 has 15 amino acids. The V gene's germline CDR1 is LNHDA and CDR2 SQIVND (reference sequence). This chain's CDR3 is CASSIGLAVQETQYF. The CDR3 nucleotides read TGTGCCAGTAGTATAGGACTAGCGGTCCAAGAGACCCAGTACTTC.

The chain employs TRBV30 and TRBJ2-2; 8 bases agree with TRBD2. This CDR3 contains 15 residues. CDR1 GTSNPN and CDR2 SVGIG come from the germline V gene (reference sequence). V shed 0 bases, J shed 8 bases, and the junction held 8 bases outside the gene matches. Here the CDR3 reads CAWSVRGGLRGELFF. CDR3 in DNA: TGTGCCTGGAGTGTACGGGGGGGCCTCAGAGGGGAGCTGTTTTTT.

V and J are TRBV11-2 and TRBJ2-1; 12 bases match TRBD2. The trim removed 6 bases at V and 6 bases at J, leaving 6 bases unmatched. Germline loops: CDR1 SGHAT, CDR2 FQNNGV. The CDR3 has 15 amino acids. The CDR3 DNA is TGTGCCAGCAGGACGCCGACTAGCGGGGGCAATGAGCAGTTCTTC. Its translation: CASRTPTSGGNEQFF.

This chain joins TRBV19 and TRBJ1-2; no reliable D call. Looked up from germline, CDR1 is LNHDA and CDR2 is SQIVND (reference sequence). The CDR3 sequence is 12 residues long. With 5 bases removed from V and 7 bases from J, the gap between germline ends came to 11 bases. The chain's CDR3 is CASSPSSSGYTF. CDR3 nucleotides: TGTGCCAGTAGTCCATCCTCGAGTGGCTACACCTTC.

The V call is TRBV11-3, the J call TRBJ1-6; unclear D gene. This CDR3 has 17 amino acids. V was cut by 3 bases and J by 0 bases, with 12 bases left in between. Germline V gene lookup returns CDR1 SGHNT and CDR2 YENEEA. This CDR3 reads CASSFYSRNSYNSPLHF. In nucleotides, the CDR3 is TGTGCCAGCAGCTTTTACAGTAGGAACTCCTATAATTCACCCCTCCACTTT.

J is TRBJ1-1 and V is TRBV5-1; weak D call: TRBD1 (6 bases). V was clipped by 1 base and J by 0 bases, with 13 bases between them. CDR3 length: 16 residues. Germline CDR1 SGHRS, CDR2 YFSETQ. The CDR3 DNA follows: TGCGCCAGCAGCTTGAAAGGACAGCTTATGAACACTGAAGCTTTCTTT. Translating it yields CASSLKGQLMNTEAFF.

The CDR3 here is CASSLNHRGGDEKLFF. For the CDR3, the DNA is TGTGCCAGTAGTCTCAACCACAGGGGAGGTGATGAAAAACTGTTTTTT. The V call is TRBV19, the J call TRBJ1-4, with TRBD1 identical over 7 bases. This CDR3 spans 16 amino acids. V was pared by 5 bases and J by 6 bases, with 12 bases of the junction left unmatched. CDR1 and CDR2 from the germline V gene are LNHDA and SQIVND (reference sequence).

This sequence joins TRBV3-1 (or the pseudogene TRBV3-2) and TRBJ1-1; D might be TRBD1 (5 bases). Looked up from germline, CDR1 is LGHDT and CDR2 is YNNKEL (reference sequence). The V gene lost 1 base and the J gene lost 11 bases, with 11 bases spanning the gap. The CDR3 sequence is 12 residues long. This CDR3 reads CASSQAGSVAFF. The CDR3 nucleotides read TGTGCCAGCAGCCAAGCAGGGTCGGTGGCTTTCTTT.

In this sample, this clone turned up once. The CDR3 sequence is CASSLSRPSDEQYF. DNA of the CDR3: TGTGCCAGCAGTTTATCCCGCCCGTCAGACGAGCAGTACTTC. This sequence joins TRBV28 and TRBJ2-7, with D unresolved. There are 14 residues in the CDR3. Deletions cut 1 base from V and 5 bases from J, with 12 bases between. Germline assignment: CDR1 MDHEN and CDR2 SYDVKM.

V gene TRBV12-3 or TRBV12-4 combines with J gene TRBJ2-7; 7 bases map to TRBD1. CDR3 length equals 13 residues. V shed 4 bases and J 3 bases; nucleotides not matched to a gene: 3. As DNA, the CDR3 is TGTGCCAGCAGTTCCGGGGACAGCTACGAGCAGTACTTC. It is translated as CASSSGDSYEQYF.

To note about this clone: The junction differs from germline at one of its ends, possibly a read error. The V call is TRBV2, the J call TRBJ1-6; 9 bases map to TRBD1. The CDR3 extends over 13 amino acids. Germline V gene data show CDR1 as SNHLY and CDR2 as FYNNEI. The CDR3 nucleotides are TGTGCCACCGAGCTCGTAAGGGACAGGGCCCTTCACTTT. The encoded protein is CATELVRDRALHF.

As to this clone: The identical CDR3 is also encoded by other nucleotide sequences in the sample. This rearrangement joins TRBV7-8 to TRBJ1-1; D call uncertain. Germline V gene sequence: CDR1 SGHVS, CDR2 FQNEAQ. The V end lost 1 base, the J end lost 1 base, and 4 bases lay between the germline ends. This CDR3 is built from 13 residues. CDR3: CASSLGQNTEAFF. The CDR3 DNA reads TGTGCCAGCAGCTTAGGACAGAACACTGAAGCTTTCTTT.

This clone has a count of ten or more. The rearrangement joins TRBV5-1 to TRBJ2-1; D gene uncertain. Germline lookup yields CDR1 SGHRS and CDR2 YFSETQ. V gave up 4 bases and J gave up 8 bases, with 31 bases separating them. The length of the CDR3 is 19 residues. The CDR3 spells CASSPTSLARHLLGDEQFF. The CDR3 coding sequence is TGCGCCAGCAGCCCAACTTCATTGGCGAGGCACCTTTTGGGTGATGAGCAGTTCTTC.

The V call is TRBV5-1, the J call TRBJ1-1; 8 bases match TRBD1. This CDR3 comprises 12 residues. Per the germline V gene, CDR1 is SGHRS and CDR2 is YFSETQ. V lost 3 bases to trimming and J lost 11 bases; unmatched junction nucleotides: 6. In DNA form, the CDR3 reads TGCGCCAGCAGCTGGGGGACAGGATTCGCTTTCTTT. It codes for CASSWGTGFAFF.

This clone has a handful of counts. This chain connects TRBV7-3 to TRBJ1-6, with 7 bases that match TRBD1. Germline lookup yields CDR1 SGHTA and CDR2 FQGTGA. This CDR3 spans 16 amino acids. The V and J ends lost 5 bases and 1 base, in that order; junction bases with no gene match: 5. The CDR3 DNA follows: TGTGCCAGCAGCCTTGGGACAGCGTCCTATAATTCACCCCTCCACTTT. Translated: CASSLGTASYNSPLHF.

The chain is built from TRBV18 and TRBJ1-6; maybe TRBD1 (5 bases). The CDR3 loop spans 14 amino acids. Deletions cut 2 bases from V and 9 bases from J, with 11 bases between. Germline V gene data show CDR1 as KGHSH and CDR2 as LQKENI. The CDR3 DNA reads TGTGCCAGCTCACCAGCAGGGTTAGGTTCACCCCTCCACTTT. It is translated as CASSPAGLGSPLHF.

Only one count was recorded for this clone. The V call is TRBV4-1, the J call TRBJ2-5; TRBD1 matches 9 bases. CDR1 is MGHRA and CDR2 is YSYEKL in the germline V gene. The V segment lost 5 bases and the J segment 5 bases; nucleotides outside the gene matches: 9. There are 15 residues in the CDR3. CDR3 in DNA: TGCGCCAGCAGCAAACCGGGACAGGGCATGGAGACCCAGTACTTC. This codes for CASSKPGQGMETQYF.

This clone was counted once. The J gene is TRBJ1-4, the V gene TRBV7-9, with TRBD1 as a possible D gene (6 bases). CDR3 length: 14 amino acids. The V and J ends lost 7 bases and 4 bases respectively, with 13 bases between them. Germline V gives CDR1 SEHNR, CDR2 FQNEAQ (reference sequence). The CDR3 DNA sequence: TGTGCCAGCATGGACAGAGGGCTTAATGAAAAACTGTTTTTT. Protein: CASMDRGLNEKLFF. Together with reference TRBV7-9 and TRBJ1-4, the CDR3 gives the full variable domain: DTGVSQNPRHKITKRGQNVTFRCDPISEHNRLYWYRQTLGQGPEFLTYFQNEAQLEKSRLLSDRFSAERPKGSFSTLEIQRTEQGDSAMYLCASMDRGLNEKLFFGSGTQLSVL.

The chain combines TRBV6-5 with TRBJ2-7, with 9 bases matching TRBD2. CDR1 and CDR2 from the germline V gene are MNHEY and SVGAGI. CDR3 size: 16 residues. The V segment lost 0 bases and the J segment 5 bases; nucleotides outside the gene matches: 8. CDR3 nucleotide sequence: TGTGCCAGCAGTTACTCCCCCCGCGGGGGGGCCGACGAGCAGTACTTC. Its translation: CASSYSPRGGADEQYF.